This record covers a single T cell receptor (beta chain). The target antigen is unknown. The data belong to a study of CD8+ T cells in alopecia areata. Notes on the study in general: Patients displayed less clarity in TCR sharing than mice, a finding possibly related to HLA.

The CDR3 sequence is 15 residues long. Unmatched junction bases numbered 9, after V lost 5 bases and J lost 4 bases. Germline-derived CDR1 and CDR2 are LNHDA and SQIVND (reference sequence). Peripheral blood and lesional scalp punch biopsies were taken from alopecia areata patients. As the sequencing template, cDNA was produced by extracting RNA and reverse transcribing it. Produced via immunoSEQ multiplex PCR; TCRdb's table is partial and in-frame only. Of some 180,000 clones detected, almost 65% appear once; the ten largest clones hold over 1.5%. This sequence was found in a human donor with alopecia areata. The material sequenced was CD4+ T cells sorted from blood, taken at week 0. The rearrangement uses TRBV19 and TRBJ2-5; 8 bases line up with TRBD1. CDR3 sequence (DNA): TGTGCCAGTAGTGTCCGGGGACAGGCGGGAGAGACCCAGTACTTC. This gives the protein CASSVRGQAGETQYF.